This record covers a single T cell receptor beta chain. Its antigen specificity is not known. Base qualities are not at hand, and no much larger clone is one base apart. The immunoSEQ Assay, a bias-controlled multiplex PCR, was used to amplify TCRbeta CDR3 regions from genomic DNA. The original methods were these. The number of nucleated cells in each sample was estimated from the amplification of reference gene primers within the assay. To quantify the absolute abundance of each unique TCRbeta CDR3 rearrangement, sequence reads were collapsed and filtered. Productive Simpson clonality was computed per sample as the square root of Simpson's diversity index over productive rearrangements. Held by TCRdb, this immuneACCESS table contains in-frame sequences only and omits some clones. Under half of the omission traces to an unresolved V gene where checked; the cause of the rest is unknown. The V and J calls and clone size come from that table; D and trimming were worked out from the DNA. In all, the sample holds tens of thousands of clones, and about nine tenths of those were seen once. The ten largest make up less than 3.5% of the sample.

Collaborating institutions collected whole blood in K2EDTA tubes following their own protocols. For TCRbeta analysis, collaborator samples were shipped as frozen whole blood, as isolated PBMCs, or as DNA extracted from either sample type. The sample comes from a study of blood T cell repertoires in COVID-19 (dated by TCRdb to about 2020). For the wider study: Collaborator samples came from the United States, Italy and Spain and covered acute and convalescent phases of COVID-19. The prospective study material was composed of cDNA or gDNA derived from T cells, B-cell-depleted T cells, or PBMCs. Deeply sampled blood TCRbeta repertoires from subjects exposed to, actively infected with, or recovered from COVID-19 were included in the dataset. A freely available public database, intended as a resource for researchers studying the immune response to SARS-CoV-2, is where the repertoires were released. The samples were drawn from two sources: the first 160 participants of the ongoing ImmuneRACE study, and some 1,300 subjects contributed by 6 global collaborators. Sample metadata almost always included a de-identified subject ID, COVID-19 status, age in years and sex. Where available, HLA class I and class II types were taken from metadata supplied by the sample provider and were not determined by assay-based typing.

V and J lose 0 bases and 2 bases, and a span of 19 bases separates them. CDR1 SQVTM and CDR2 ANQGSEA were looked up in the germline V gene. The CDR3 numbers 17 residues from cysteine through phenylalanine. The kept DNA is CDR3 alone, 51 bases in frame from the first base. Findings and caveats that apply to the study as a whole: The quantity of clinical and demographic metadata differed by source and by participant and was supplied without curation.

The clonotype comes from a woman between 45 and 60 years old with active or convalescent COVID-19. The sequenced sample consisted of peripheral blood. This chain is built from TRBV29-1 and TRBJ1-2, with the identity of the D gene unclear. At the DNA level, the sequence is TGCAGCGTTGAAGATCCCCTGCACGGGGATTTAAACTATGGCTACACCTTC. The resulting protein is CSVEDPLHGDLNYGYTF.